Each of the 26 T cell receptor beta chains below was sequenced from the same sample in a study of shared clonotypes between healthy human individuals. Here immunoSEQ multiplex PCR was the method, and the copy in TCRdb shows in-frame clones only, minus some. The data hold fewer than 3 million clones, with approximately 90% observed a single time. Source material: naive CD4+ T cells from PBMCs. Subset: CD45RA+ positively selected. The source is a man in his late teens or twenties in good health. Some clones in this sample may be carry-over from other donors' samples.

This chain joins TRBV5-4 and TRBJ2-7; 7 bases align to TRBD1. CDR1 and CDR2 from the germline V gene are SGHNT and YYREEE (reference sequence). The J segment lost 11 bases and the V segment lost 4 bases, leaving 12 bases of the junction unmatched. The length of the CDR3 is 13 residues. As DNA, the CDR3 is TGTGCCAGCAGCCTATCGGGACAGCCTTCCGAGTACTTC. Residues: CASSLSGQPSEYF.

V and J are TRBV7-6 and TRBJ2-7; 10 positions match TRBD2. The CDR3 is 16 amino acids. Per the germline V gene, CDR1 is SGHVS and CDR2 is FNYEAQ. J gave up 2 bases and V 5 bases, and 9 bases lay outside the gene matches. The CDR3, as DNA: TGTGCCAGCAGCCCCCACCAAGCGGGAGGGCCCTACGAGCAGTACTTC. This gives the protein CASSPHQAGGPYEQYF. Supplemented by reference TRBV7-6 and TRBJ2-7, the full variable domain reads GAGVSQSPRYKVTKRGQDVALRCDPISGHVSLYWYRQALGQGPEFLTYFNYEAQQDKSGLPNDRFSAERPEGSISTLTIQRTEQRDSAMYRCASSPHQAGGPYEQYFGPGTRLTVT.

V gene TRBV27 combines with J gene TRBJ2-4, with D hard to call. CDR3 length: 17 amino acids. The germline CDR1 and CDR2 sequences are MNHEY and SMNVEV (reference sequence). The V gene lost 5 bases and the J gene lost 0 bases, with 17 bases spanning the gap. Here the CDR3 reads CASSPPTETLAKNIQYF. As DNA, the CDR3 is TGTGCCAGCAGTCCTCCGACGGAGACCTTAGCCAAAAACATTCAGTACTTC.

This clone was counted between two and nine times. The V gene is TRBV10-1, the J gene TRBJ1-5, with 9 bases fitting TRBD1. Germline-derived CDR1 and CDR2 are WNHNN and SYGVQD (reference sequence). V lost 6 bases and J lost 5; bases outside the gene matches: 8. There are 15 residues in the CDR3. CDR3 DNA sequence: TGCGCCAGCAGCTACAGGGGGCGCGGGGATCAGCCCCAGCATTTT. Translating gives CASSYRGRGDQPQHF.

This sequence joins TRBV5-1 and TRBJ2-7, with D uncertain. V gave up 7 bases and J gave up 6 bases, with 17 bases separating them. CDR1 is SGHRS, CDR2 YFSETQ, per germline. This CDR3 has 13 amino acids. CDR3 nucleotides: TGCGCCAGCTCCACCACCGAGCTGGGCGAGCAGTACTTC. Translation: CASSTTELGEQYF.

The rearrangement joins TRBV5-4 to TRBJ2-7; D perhaps matches TRBD2 (6 bases). V dropped 4 bases and J dropped 2 bases, with 13 bases sitting between them. This CDR3 contains 14 residues. Germline values: CDR1 SGHNT, CDR2 YYREEE (reference sequence). Here the CDR3 DNA reads TGTGCCAGCAGCGACGGGACTTTACCCTACGAGCAGTACTTC. Protein sequence: CASSDGTLPYEQYF. Supplemented by reference TRBV5-4 and TRBJ2-7, the full variable domain reads ETGVTQSPTHLIKTRGQQVTLRCSSQSGHNTVSWYQQALGQGPQFIFQYYREEENGRGNFPPRFSGLQFPNYSSELNVNALELDDSALYLCASSDGTLPYEQYFGPGTRLTVT.

V and J are TRBV6-1 and TRBJ2-5; TRBD1 might be the D (6 bases). V was trimmed by 4 bases and J by 0 bases, leaving 21 bases between them. CDR3 length equals 18 residues. Per germline, CDR1 MNHNS and CDR2 SASEGT. In DNA, the CDR3 is TGTGCCAGCAGTGCACCCCGGACAGCCCCGGAGTACCAAGAGACCCAGTACTTC. Residues: CASSAPRTAPEYQETQYF.

The chain couples TRBV29-1 to TRBJ2-3; TRBD1 aligns across 8 bases. With V trimmed by 7 bases and J by 3 bases, 6 bases remained unmatched. In germline, CDR1 is SQVTM, CDR2 ANQGSEA. CDR3 length equals 13 residues. The CDR3 region is CSAVTGGTDTQYF. CDR3 coding DNA: TGCAGCGCCGTAACAGGGGGGACAGATACGCAGTATTTT.

Concerning this clone itself: In this CDR3 the conserved last residue, phenylalanine or tryptophan, is missing, so a read error is likely. The DNA is left out, because the CDR3 cannot be placed on it with certainty; the CDR3 is given as TCRdb lists it. This chain uses TRBV5-6 with TRBJ1-2. In germline, CDR1 is SGHDT, CDR2 YYEEEE. With termini counted, the CDR3 has 14 amino acids. The CDR3 sequence is CASSQQLLPGAGQL.

The CDR3 protein is CASSLDWFYEQYF. CDR3 in DNA: TGCGCCAGCAGCTTGGATTGGTTCTACGAGCAGTACTTC. The rearrangement joins TRBV5-1 to TRBJ2-7; the D is unclear. CDR3 length: 13 residues. V was shortened by 0 bases and J by 3 bases, with 7 bases between the two germline ends. Per germline, CDR1 SGHRS and CDR2 YFSETQ.

The V call is TRBV5-6, the J call TRBJ2-7, with D hard to call. The germline CDR1 and CDR2 sequences are SGHDT and YYEEEE. This CDR3 has 13 residues. With 1 base removed from V and 5 bases from J, the gap between germline ends came to 10 bases. CDR3 nucleotides: TGTGCCAGCAGCTTGCGCTTTACGAACGAGCAGTACTTC. It is translated as CASSLRFTNEQYF.

The chain is built from TRBV9 and TRBJ1-2; D perhaps matches TRBD1 (5 bases). CDR3 length: 15 residues. Trimming left V 4 bases short and J 6 bases short, with 19 bases between. Germline loops: CDR1 SGDLS, CDR2 YYNGEE. The CDR3 reads CASSPSPEGFNGYTF. The CDR3 coding sequence is TGTGCCAGCAGCCCCTCCCCGGAGGGGTTCAATGGCTACACCTTC.

The gene calls are TRBV28 and TRBJ2-7, with D uncertain. The CDR3 spans 16 residues. V lost 3 bases to trimming and J lost 1 base, with 16 bases between them. Germline-derived CDR1 and CDR2 are MDHEN and SYDVKM. CDR3 protein: CASSFEISTRSYEQYF. CDR3 nucleotides: TGTGCCAGCAGTTTTGAAATAAGTACGAGGTCCTACGAGCAGTACTTC. Full variable domain (remainder filled in from reference TRBV28 and TRBJ2-7): DVKVTQSSRYLVKRTGEKVFLECVQDMDHENMFWYRQDPGLGLRLIYFSYDVKMKEKGDIPEGYSVSREKKERFSLILESASTNQTSMYLCASSFEISTRSYEQYFGPGTRLTVT.

The chain has TRBV18 and TRBJ1-1; TRBD1 is a possible D gene (5 bases). CDR1 and CDR2 (germline): KGHSH, LQKENI. V lost 2 bases and J lost 6, with 19 bases in between. The CDR3 extends over 16 amino acids. This CDR3 is CASSPSLNSQGSEAFF. The CDR3 DNA reads as TGTGCCAGCTCACCAAGCCTTAACAGTCAGGGATCTGAAGCTTTCTTT.

The genes are TRBV2 and TRBJ2-1; the D is unclear. V gave up 10 bases and J gave up 7 bases, with 20 bases separating them. The CDR3 spans 14 residues. CDR1 is SNHLY and CDR2 is FYNNEI in the germline V gene. In nucleotides, the CDR3 is TGTGCCACCAAAAACAGCCGCGAGAGGAATGAGCAGTTCTTC. Translation: CATKNSRERNEQFF.

V and J are TRBV7-3 and TRBJ2-1; tentatively, D is TRBD2 (5 bases). The CDR3 spans 14 residues. V lost 2 bases, J lost 5 bases, and 10 bases lay in between. Germline loops: CDR1 SGHTA, CDR2 FQGTGA. CDR3 sequence (DNA): TGTGCCAGCAGCTTAGCGGGTTGGGACAATGAGCAGTTCTTC. Its translation: CASSLAGWDNEQFF.

Notes on this clone: A read error may account for a junction end that differs from germline. The chain recombines TRBV7-8 with TRBJ2-6; 12 nucleotides match TRBD2. CDR1 and CDR2 from the germline V gene are SGHVS and FQNEAQ. The CDR3 runs to 14 residues. The CDR3 DNA reads as TGTGCCAGCAGCCCTATACGAATCGGACTAGCGGGAATATTC. Translated, it gives CASSPIRIGLAGIF.

V and J are TRBV5-1 and TRBJ2-7; D may be TRBD1 (6 bases). With 4 bases removed from V and 0 bases from J, the gap between germline ends came to 11 bases. This CDR3 has 14 residues. Germline V gene sequence: CDR1 SGHRS, CDR2 YFSETQ. The chain's CDR3 is CASSPPDSSYEQYF. The CDR3 coding sequence is TGCGCCAGCAGCCCCCCGGACAGCTCCTACGAGCAGTACTTC. The full variable domain, rest sourced from reference TRBV5-1 and TRBJ2-7, is KAGVTQTPRYLIKTRGQQVTLSCSPISGHRSVSWYQQTPGQGLQFLFEYFSETQRNKGNFPGRFSGRQFSNSRSEMNVSTLELGDSALYLCASSPPDSSYEQYFGPGTRLTVT.

The genes are TRBV29-1 and TRBJ2-1; 7 bases fit TRBD1. V lost 0 bases to trimming and J lost 3 bases; unmatched junction nucleotides: 5. Germline-derived CDR1 and CDR2 are SQVTM and ANQGSEA. There are 15 residues in the CDR3. DNA of the CDR3: TGCAGCGTTGAAGAGAGGGCAGGGGGCTACAATGAGCAGTTCTTC. Protein product: CSVEERAGGYNEQFF.

This clone was counted a few times. This chain joins TRBV19 and TRBJ1-1; D remains ambiguous. CDR3 length: 13 amino acids. Trimming removed 6 bases at V and 0 bases at J, with 8 bases between. Germline CDR1 reads LNHDA; CDR2 reads SQIVND (reference sequence). The CDR3 here is CASRTIMNTEAFF. The CDR3 region has the DNA TGTGCCAGTAGGACCATTATGAACACTGAAGCTTTCTTT. Drawing the rest from reference TRBV19 and TRBJ1-1, the complete variable domain is DGGITQSPKYLFRKEGQNVTLSCEQNLNHDAMYWYRQDPGQGLRLIYYSQIVNDFQKGDIAEGYSVSREKKESFPLTVTSAQKNPTAFYLCASRTIMNTEAFFGQGTRLTVV.

The chain is built from TRBV2 and TRBJ2-2; 10 bases fit TRBD2. Looked up from germline, CDR1 is SNHLY and CDR2 is FYNNEI. V lost 5 bases, J lost 5 bases, and 5 bases stayed unmatched. This CDR3 region has 15 residues. CDR3 coding DNA: TGTGCCAGCAGTTTACAGCGGGAGGGAACCGGGGAGCTGTTTTTT. Protein: CASSLQREGTGELFF.

The chain recombines TRBV18 with TRBJ2-6; 8 bases are shared with TRBD1. Trimming cost V 1 base and J 3 bases; bases outside gene matches: 11. The length of the CDR3 is 19 residues. The germline V gene encodes CDR1 KGHSH and CDR2 LQKENI. CDR3 coding DNA: TGTGCCAGCTCACCACTTTGGGGTCAGGGGGCGTTTGGGGCCAACGTCCTGACTTTC. It codes for CASSPLWGQGAFGANVLTF. Full variable domain (rest looked up from reference TRBV18 and TRBJ2-6): NAGVMQNPRHLVRRRGQEARLRCSPMKGHSHVYWYRQLPEEGLKFMVYLQKENIIDESGMPKERFSAEFPKEGPSILRIQQVVRGDSAAYFCASSPLWGQGAFGANVLTFGAGSRLTVL.

This chain links TRBV4-2 with TRBJ2-7; D might be TRBD1 (5 bases). The CDR3 sequence is 15 residues long. From germline, CDR1 is LGHNA and CDR2 YNFKEQ. V was clipped by 1 base and J by 2 bases, with 12 bases between them. CDR3 nucleotides: TGTGCCAGCAGCCAAGTGAAGGCAGGGCCCTACGAGCAGTACTTC. Amino acid sequence: CASSQVKAGPYEQYF.

The chain recombines TRBV12-5 with TRBJ2-6; D is uncertain. CDR3 length: 12 residues. V was clipped by 6 bases and J by 4 bases, with 4 bases between them. The germline CDR1 and CDR2 sequences are LGHNT and FRNRAP. CDR3 in DNA: TGTGCTAGTGGGTCGGGGGCCAACGTCCTGACTTTC. Its translation is CASGSGANVLTF.

The chain has TRBV28 and TRBJ1-1; 8 bases align to TRBD1. With V trimmed by 8 bases and J by 3 bases, 11 bases remained unmatched. The CDR3 extends over 15 amino acids. Germline V gene lookup returns CDR1 MDHEN and CDR2 SYDVKM. The CDR3: CASVRGGQVYTEAFF. CDR3 coding DNA: TGTGCCAGCGTCAGAGGGGGACAGGTATACACTGAAGCTTTCTTT.

This chain joins TRBV28 and TRBJ1-2; the D is unclear. CDR1 is MDHEN, CDR2 SYDVKM, per germline. V shed 3 bases and J shed 4 bases, with 12 bases lying between them. The CDR3 contains 14 residues. The DNA of the CDR3 is TGTGCCAGCAGTTTGGCAGGTCTGGGCTATGGCTACACCTTC. Amino acid sequence: CASSLAGLGYGYTF.